This TCR beta chain was captured in a study of OX40 agonist ivuxolimab in advanced cancers. Study-level information: Eligibility admitted prior anti-PD-1, anti-PD-L1 or anti-CTLA-4 therapy; 35% to 40% had some.

The germline V gene has CDR1 SGHTA and CDR2 FQGNSA. This CDR3 spans 12 amino acids. Trimming shortened V by 3 bases and J by 7 bases, and 6 bases separated the two germline ends. Method: immunoSEQ multiplex PCR; TCRdb's copy keeps in-frame clones and lacks some. The table has tens of thousands of clones, around 90% seen once. The sequence came from an adult with an advanced solid tumor such as melanoma, head and neck, liver or kidney cancer. Material: CD4+ or CD8+ T cells sorted from blood, obtained in a trial of the OX40 agonist ivuxolimab. The rearrangement links TRBV7-2 to TRBJ2-2; no firm D call. This CDR3 reads CASSFSGGELFF. The DNA of the CDR3 is TGTGCCAGCAGCTTTTCTGGCGGGGAGCTGTTTTTT.